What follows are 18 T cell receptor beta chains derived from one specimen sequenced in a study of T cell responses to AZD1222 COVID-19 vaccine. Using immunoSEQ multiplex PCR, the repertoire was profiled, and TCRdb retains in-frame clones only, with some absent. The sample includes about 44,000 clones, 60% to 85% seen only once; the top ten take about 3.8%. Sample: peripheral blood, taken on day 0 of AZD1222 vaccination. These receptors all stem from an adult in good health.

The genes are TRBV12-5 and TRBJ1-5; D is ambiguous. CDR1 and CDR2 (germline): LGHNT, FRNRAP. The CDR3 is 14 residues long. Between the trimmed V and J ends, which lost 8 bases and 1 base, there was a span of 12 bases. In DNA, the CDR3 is TGTGCTAGTTGTCCGGGTTTAAGCAATCAGCCCCAGCATTTT. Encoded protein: CASCPGLSNQPQHF.

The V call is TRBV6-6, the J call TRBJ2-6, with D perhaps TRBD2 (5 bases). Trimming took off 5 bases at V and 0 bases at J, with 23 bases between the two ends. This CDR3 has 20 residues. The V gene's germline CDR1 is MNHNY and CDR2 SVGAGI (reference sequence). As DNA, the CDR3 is TGTGCCAGCAGTCCCTCCGATATCCGACTAATATACTCTGGGGCCAACGTCCTGACTTTC. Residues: CASSPSDIRLIYSGANVLTF.

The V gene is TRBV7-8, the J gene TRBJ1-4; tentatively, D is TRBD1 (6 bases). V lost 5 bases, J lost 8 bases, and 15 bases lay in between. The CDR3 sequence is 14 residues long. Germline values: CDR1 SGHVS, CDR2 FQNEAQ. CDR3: CASSGTTGNEKLFF. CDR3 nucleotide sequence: TGTGCCAGCAGCGGAACGACAGGAAACGAAAAACTGTTTTTT.

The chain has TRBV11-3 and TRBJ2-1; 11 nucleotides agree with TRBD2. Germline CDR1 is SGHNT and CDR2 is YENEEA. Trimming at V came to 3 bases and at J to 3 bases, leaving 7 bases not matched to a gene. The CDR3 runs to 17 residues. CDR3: CASSFGSGGAVYNEQFF. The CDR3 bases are TGTGCCAGCAGCTTCGGTAGCGGGGGGGCGGTCTACAATGAGCAGTTCTTC.

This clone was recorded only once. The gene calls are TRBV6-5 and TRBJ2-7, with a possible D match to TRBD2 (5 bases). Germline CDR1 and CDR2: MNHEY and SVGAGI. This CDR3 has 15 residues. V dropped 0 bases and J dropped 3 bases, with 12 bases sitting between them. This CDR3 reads CASSYSRAEGYEQYF. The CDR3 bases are TGTGCCAGCAGTTACTCACGGGCTGAGGGCTACGAGCAGTACTTC.

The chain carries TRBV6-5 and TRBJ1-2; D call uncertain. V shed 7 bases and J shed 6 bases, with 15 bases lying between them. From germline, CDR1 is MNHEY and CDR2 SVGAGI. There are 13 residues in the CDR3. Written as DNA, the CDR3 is TGTGCCAGCAAACGTTTCCCCGAAGATGGCTACACCTTC. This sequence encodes CASKRFPEDGYTF.

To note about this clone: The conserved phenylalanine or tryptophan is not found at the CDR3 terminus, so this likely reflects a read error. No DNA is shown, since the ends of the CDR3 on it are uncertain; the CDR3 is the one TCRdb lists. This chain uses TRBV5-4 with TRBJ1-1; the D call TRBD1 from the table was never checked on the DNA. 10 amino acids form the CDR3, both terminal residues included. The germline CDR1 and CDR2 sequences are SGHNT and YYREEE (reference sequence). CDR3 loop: CASSFWTGTA.

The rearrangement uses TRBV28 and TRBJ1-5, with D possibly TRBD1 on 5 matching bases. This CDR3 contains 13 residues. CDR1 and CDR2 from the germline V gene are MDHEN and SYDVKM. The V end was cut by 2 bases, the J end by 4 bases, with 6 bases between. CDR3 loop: CASSLAGNQPQHF. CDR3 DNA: TGTGCCAGCAGTTTAGCAGGGAATCAGCCCCAGCATTTT.

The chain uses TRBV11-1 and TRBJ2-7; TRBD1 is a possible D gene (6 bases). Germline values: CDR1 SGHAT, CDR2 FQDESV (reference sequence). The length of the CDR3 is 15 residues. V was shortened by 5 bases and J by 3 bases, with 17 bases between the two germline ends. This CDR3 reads CASSLTTGQNYEQYF. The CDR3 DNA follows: TGTGCCAGCAGCCTTACTACAGGGCAAAACTACGAGCAGTACTTC.

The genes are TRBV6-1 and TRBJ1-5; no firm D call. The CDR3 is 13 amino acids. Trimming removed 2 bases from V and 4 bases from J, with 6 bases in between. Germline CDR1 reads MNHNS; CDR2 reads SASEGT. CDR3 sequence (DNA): TGTGCCAGCAGTGAAAGGCCTAATCAGCCCCAGCATTTT. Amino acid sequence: CASSERPNQPQHF.

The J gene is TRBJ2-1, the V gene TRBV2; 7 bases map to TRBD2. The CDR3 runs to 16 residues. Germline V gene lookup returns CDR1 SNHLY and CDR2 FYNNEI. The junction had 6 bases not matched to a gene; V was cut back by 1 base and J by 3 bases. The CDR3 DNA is TGTGCCAGCAGTGAAGATACGGGGGGTAGCTACAATGAGCAGTTCTTC. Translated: CASSEDTGGSYNEQFF. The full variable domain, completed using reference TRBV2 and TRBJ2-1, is EPEVTQTPSHQVTQMGQEVILRCVPISNHLYFYWYRQILGQKVEFLVSFYNNEISEKSEIFDDQFSVERPDGSNFTLKIRSTKLEDSAMYFCASSEDTGGSYNEQFFGPGTRLTVL.

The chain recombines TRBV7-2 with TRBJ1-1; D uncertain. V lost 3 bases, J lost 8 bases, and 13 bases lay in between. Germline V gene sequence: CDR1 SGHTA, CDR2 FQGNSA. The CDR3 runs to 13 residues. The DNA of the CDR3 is TGTGCCAGCAGCTTTGGAGTACGAGGAGAAGCTTTCTTT. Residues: CASSFGVRGEAFF.

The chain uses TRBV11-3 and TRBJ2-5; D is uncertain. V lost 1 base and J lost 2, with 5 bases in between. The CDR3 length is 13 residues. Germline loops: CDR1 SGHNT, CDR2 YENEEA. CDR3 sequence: CASSLGFQETQYF. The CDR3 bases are TGTGCCAGCAGCTTAGGCTTTCAAGAGACCCAGTACTTC.

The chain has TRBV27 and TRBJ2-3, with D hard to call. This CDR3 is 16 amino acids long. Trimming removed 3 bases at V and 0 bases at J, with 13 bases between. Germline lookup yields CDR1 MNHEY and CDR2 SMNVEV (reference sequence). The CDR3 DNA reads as TGTGCCAGCAGTTTCCAGGTCATGTCTAGCACAGATACGCAGTATTTT. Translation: CASSFQVMSSTDTQYF.

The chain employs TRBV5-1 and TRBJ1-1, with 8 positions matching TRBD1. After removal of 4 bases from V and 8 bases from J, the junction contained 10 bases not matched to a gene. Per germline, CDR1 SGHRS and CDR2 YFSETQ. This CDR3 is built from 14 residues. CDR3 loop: CASSSSGTGSEAFF. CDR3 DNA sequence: TGCGCCAGCAGCAGCTCCGGGACAGGAAGCGAAGCTTTCTTT. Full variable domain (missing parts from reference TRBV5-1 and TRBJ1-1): KAGVTQTPRYLIKTRGQQVTLSCSPISGHRSVSWYQQTPGQGLQFLFEYFSETQRNKGNFPGRFSGRQFSNSRSEMNVSTLELGDSALYLCASSSSGTGSEAFFGQGTRLTVV.

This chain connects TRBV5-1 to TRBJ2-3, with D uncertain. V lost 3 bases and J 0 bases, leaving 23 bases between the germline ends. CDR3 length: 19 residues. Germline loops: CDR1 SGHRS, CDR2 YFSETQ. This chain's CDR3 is CASSSRVKNPLSSTDTQYF. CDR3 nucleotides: TGCGCCAGCAGCTCCCGCGTGAAGAACCCCCTTTCTAGCACAGATACGCAGTATTTT. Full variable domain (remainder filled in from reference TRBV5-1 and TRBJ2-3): KAGVTQTPRYLIKTRGQQVTLSCSPISGHRSVSWYQQTPGQGLQFLFEYFSETQRNKGNFPGRFSGRQFSNSRSEMNVSTLELGDSALYLCASSSRVKNPLSSTDTQYFGPGTRLTVL.

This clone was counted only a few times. The CDR3: CASSLLWSNQPQHF. The CDR3 DNA follows: TGTGCCAGCAGCTTATTGTGGAGCAATCAGCCCCAGCATTTT. V and J are TRBV7-8 and TRBJ1-5; D not certain. The CDR3 is made up of 14 amino acids. Germline CDR1 and CDR2: SGHVS and FQNEAQ. The ends were cut back, 2 bases at V and 1 base at J, with 6 bases in the middle.

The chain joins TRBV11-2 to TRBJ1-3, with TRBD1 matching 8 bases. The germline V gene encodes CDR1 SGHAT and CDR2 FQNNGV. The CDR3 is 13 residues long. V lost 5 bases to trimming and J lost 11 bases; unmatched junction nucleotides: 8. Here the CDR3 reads CASSLGQGQAIYF. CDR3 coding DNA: TGTGCCAGCAGCCTCGGACAGGGACAGGCCATATATTTT.